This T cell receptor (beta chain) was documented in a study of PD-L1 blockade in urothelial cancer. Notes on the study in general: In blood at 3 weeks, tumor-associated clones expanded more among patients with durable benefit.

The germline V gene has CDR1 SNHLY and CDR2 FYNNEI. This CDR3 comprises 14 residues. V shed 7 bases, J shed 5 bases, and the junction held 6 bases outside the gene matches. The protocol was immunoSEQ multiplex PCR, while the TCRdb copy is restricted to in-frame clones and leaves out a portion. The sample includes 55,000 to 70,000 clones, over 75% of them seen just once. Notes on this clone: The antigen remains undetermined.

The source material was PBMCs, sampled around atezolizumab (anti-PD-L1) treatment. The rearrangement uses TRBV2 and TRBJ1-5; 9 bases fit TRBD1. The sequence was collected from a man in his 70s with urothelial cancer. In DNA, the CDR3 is TGTGCCAGCAATAAGGACAGGGGATATCAGCCCCAGCATTTT. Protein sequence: CASNKDRGYQPQHF.